The TCR beta chain under discussion was sequenced for a study of T cells in Graves' hyperthyroidism and ophthalmopathy (dated by TCRdb to about 2019). At the level of the whole study: Peripheral blood was collected at initial diagnosis, before any treatment. Whether ophthalmopathy could be predicted prospectively was tested in an independent validation cohort made up of about 18 hyperthyroidism patients plus 17 patients who later progressed to ophthalmopathy. Once sampling was done, hyperthyroidism patients were given methimazole at a starting dose of 30 mg daily, whereas ophthalmopathy patients were given high-dose intravenous methylprednisolone. The roughly 90 discovery patients were divided at random into training and test sets in a 7:3 ratio. TCR V-J signatures able to tell the groups apart were searched for in a discovery cohort of 90 to 100 patients, of whom roughly 42 had Graves' ophthalmopathy and 55 to 60 had stable Graves' hyperthyroidism. TCR Vbeta CDR3 sequencing of 135 peripheral blood samples (approximately 44 ophthalmopathy, 75 or so hyperthyroidism and roughly 17 progressor patients) is reported in the paper. In addition, the study compared T-cell repertoires in thyroid tissue and in blood from 6 or 7 Graves' hyperthyroidism patients.

TCR beta CDR3 regions were amplified from RNA transcripts. The first round of RT-PCR for the TCR CDR3 was performed with the HTBI primer set and the Qiagen OneStep RT-PCR kit. Libraries were constructed in a second round of multiplex PCR, after which size selection and purification were performed. Libraries were sequenced paired-end with 100 bp reads on an Illumina HiSeq2000. The published analysis was carried out like this. Raw data were processed with SOAPnuke, discarding reads with adapters, uncalled bases, mean Phred below 15, or no exact constant-primer or identifier match. High-quality paired reads were merged using COPE v1.2.5, and each unique nucleotide sequence was defined as a clonotype. MiTCR v1.1 was used to align the clonotypes against IMGT TRBV, TRBD and TRBJ reference segments. Only V-J combinations with frequency above 0.0001, covering approximately 99% of repertoires, were analysed. The TCS score was defined as the ratio of F50 (clonal expansion) to E x V (chaos), calculated using BLOSUM62-based TCRdist between CDR3 peptides within each V-J. Welch's t-statistics and random forest reduced around 520 V-J features to under 15, which were used in a naive Bayes classifier (R e1071). In-frame beta chains were kept once TCRdb had trimmed the public reads at Q25 with fastp and called clones with MiXCR. A single entry per CDR3 protein holds the most common genes and DNA from its merged rows. Clone size and V and J calls follow TCRdb, not the original study. For this sample the table gives around 620,000 distinct CDR3 sequences, of which 11% to 15% were detected only once. Jointly, the top ten make up around 7% of the sample.

Moderately to severely active disease, a Clinical Activity Score of at least 3, a NOSPECS grade of at least 4, and a duration under 3 months were present in ophthalmopathy patients. Any patient with an uncontrolled infection, another autoimmune disease, pregnancy or lactation was excluded. Diagnoses relied on clinical symptoms, serum thyroxine and TRAb, thyroid ultrasound and orbital computed tomography. Ficoll-Paque density gradient centrifugation was used to isolate PBMCs from 9.5 to 10 ml of fresh peripheral blood. Total RNA was extracted using Trizol reagent, and RNA quality was assessed on an Agilent 2100 Bioanalyzer. Clipping removes 8 bases from V and 5 bases from J, with 15 as the unmatched junction base count. The CDR3 sequence holds 16 residues, the cysteine and phenylalanine included. The retained sequence is limited to the CDR3, 48 bases, with the frame set at the first base. Summary of the overall study and its limitations: Sample size was not statistically predetermined, and investigators were not blinded to group allocation. In validation, the model predicted progression to ophthalmopathy a median of roughly 6.1 months before onset, with 70% to 71% sensitivity and about 72% specificity. Blood samples also contained most of the expanded thyroid clonotypes (frequency above 0.001), which suggests that blood repertoires may reflect thyroid immune responses. Ophthalmopathy was separated from stable hyperthyroidism by a 13 V-J signature model, with approximately 89% sensitivity and about 81% specificity obtained in cross-validation and 80%/75% obtained in testing.

This clonotype was seen ten or more times. Its target antigen remains unknown. No base quality values were provided; no much bigger clone lies one nucleotide off. Sequencing was carried out using blood. This chain joins TRBV12-3 or TRBV12-4 to TRBJ2-7; 10 bases in the middle match TRBD2. The sequence was obtained from a woman between 18 and 29 years old with Graves' ophthalmopathy. The encoded CDR3 is CASLLAGAGGPDEQYF. The DNA sequence is TGTGCCAGCTTGCTAGCGGGAGCGGGAGGGCCTGACGAGCAGTACTTC.